This T cell receptor beta chain was documented in a study of early T cells in non-severe SARS-CoV-2 infection. For the study at large: Bulk RNA isolated from unsorted whole blood underwent sequencing; chains were not paired. Study-wide results and limits: Matching against VDJdb likely underestimated virus-specific expansions, favoring anti-spike CD8.

This clonotype has ten or more counts. Its antigen is unidentified. TCRdb ran MiXCR on the 5' RACE reads and lists one entry per CDR3 protein. The repertoire holds tens of thousands of distinct CDR3 sequences, with roughly 13% as singletons. Deletions cut 4 bases from V and 2 bases from J, with 6 bases between. CDR3 size: 14 residues. The germline gives CDR1 MNHNY, CDR2 SVGAGI (reference sequence). The sequenced material came from whole blood. The gene calls are TRBV6-6 and TRBJ2-6; D not resolved. The receptor comes from an adult who was a healthcare worker with PCR-confirmed SARS-CoV-2 infection or an uninfected control (not recorded which). CDR3 nucleotide sequence: TGTGCCAGCAGTTGGGGTGCTGGGGCCAACGTCCTGACTTTC. Its translation: CASSWGAGANVLTF.